Each of the 25 T cell receptor beta chains below was sequenced from the same sample in a study of CD8+CD57+ T cells in acquired aplastic anemia (dated by TCRdb to between 2017 and 2018). Expansion of CD8+CD57+ cells had been shown by flow cytometry in the patients chosen for sequencing. Sequencing relied on an Illumina HiSeq 2000. Genomic DNA served as template for TCR beta VDJ combination and CDR3 sequence profiling. The public sequencing data were trimmed at Q25 with fastp and processed into clonotypes with MiXCR by TCRdb, which kept only in-frame beta chains. Every entry covers one CDR3 protein and lists the most common genes and DNA from its rows. This sample holds fewer than 300,000 distinct CDR3 sequences; 82% were observed only once. Together, the top ten hold over 35% of the sample. The sequencing input was sorted CD4+, CD8+, or CD8+CD57+ T cells (not recorded which) from PBMCs. Receptor source: a human donor with aplastic anemia.

Notes on this clonotype: Relative to the germline gene, one junction end is altered; a read error may explain this. The chain has TRBV7-6 and TRBJ2-5; unclear D gene. This CDR3 region has 14 residues. CDR1 and CDR2 from the germline V gene are SGHVS and FNYEAQ. This chain's CDR3 is CATSRSGEQEPLYF. In DNA form, the CDR3 reads TGTGCCACCAGCAGATCCGGCGAGCAAGAGCCGCTGTACTTC.

With respect to this clonotype: Its ends do not fully match the called genes, so a read error is possible. This chain uses TRBV7-9 with TRBJ2-7, with 9 nucleotides matching TRBD2. This CDR3 comprises 14 residues. The germline V gene encodes CDR1 SEHNR and CDR2 FQNEAQ (reference sequence). CDR3 nucleotide sequence: TGTGCCACCAGCGTAGCGGGAGTTGCCTACGCGCAGTACTTC. Protein sequence: CATSVAGVAYAQYF.

On this clonotype: Given the absence of the conserved phenylalanine or tryptophan at the CDR3 end, a read error is likely. No DNA is shown, since the ends of the CDR3 on it are uncertain; the CDR3 is the one TCRdb lists. The gene calls are TRBV2 and TRBJ1-1; the tabulated D call, TRBD1, remains unverified against the DNA. Germline CDR1 and CDR2: SNHLY and FYNNEI. Ends included, the CDR3 has 15 residues. CDR3 amino acids: CASGDGVTGTQDFFP.

As for this clonotype: Likely a read error: the CDR3 ends without its conserved phenylalanine or tryptophan. It is unclear where the CDR3 begins or ends on the DNA, so no DNA is shown, and the CDR3 is as TCRdb lists it. The gene calls are TRBV9 and TRBJ1-2; the tabulated D call, TRBD1, remains unverified against the DNA. The CDR3 length is 13 residues, termini included. Germline values: CDR1 SGDLS, CDR2 YYNGEE. CDR3 sequence: CASSGDSASDYSL.

This rearrangement joins TRBV11-2 to TRBJ2-7; D gene unclear. The CDR3 is 14 residues long. Deletions cut 5 bases from V and 2 bases from J, with 13 bases between. Germline CDR1 reads SGHAT; CDR2 reads FQNNGV. The CDR3 nucleotides read TGTGCCAGCAGCAATGGTGCTAGGGCCTACGAGCAGTACTTC. Translation gives CASSNGARAYEQYF.

Only one count was recorded for this clonotype. At one end, the junction sequence differs from germline, possibly due to a read error. V usage is TRBV7-9 and J usage is TRBJ2-1, with 9 bases matching TRBD1. From germline, CDR1 is SEHNR and CDR2 FQNEAQ (reference sequence). This CDR3 has 15 amino acids. The CDR3 reads CATSRGRQGGNEDFF. The CDR3 bases are TGTGCCACCAGCAGGGGTAGACAGGGGGGCAATGAGGATTTCTTC.

V usage is TRBV7-9 and J usage is TRBJ2-1; D possibly corresponds to TRBD2 (5 bases). Trimming shortened V by 5 bases and J by 8 bases, and 22 bases separated the two germline ends. Looked up from germline, CDR1 is SEHNR and CDR2 is FQNEAQ (reference sequence). CDR3 length: 16 amino acids. The CDR3 sequence is CASSVQRGQGSHEQFF. CDR3 DNA sequence: TGTGCCAGCAGCGTTCAAAGAGGCCAAGGGAGCCATGAGCAGTTCTTC.

Of note for this clonotype: Germline is not matched at one junction end, which may reflect a read error. The chain uses TRBV2 and TRBJ1-4, with D tentatively TRBD1 (5 bases). Germline CDR1 reads SNHLY; CDR2 reads FYNNEI. CDR3 length: 13 amino acids. The DNA of the CDR3 is TGTGCCGGCAGCCCCTTCGGGACTGATACGCTGTTTTTT. Protein: CAGSPFGTDTLFF.

Turning to this clonotype: The junction shows a germline mismatch at one end, possibly a read error. The chain uses TRBV7-6 and TRBJ1-6; D is ambiguous. The CDR3 is 13 residues long. The germline CDR1 and CDR2 sequences are SGHVS and FNYEAQ. The CDR3 DNA follows: TGTGCCAGCAGCCAGGCTAGTTGTGGACCCCACCACTTT. Protein product: CASSQASCGPHHF.

On this clonotype: A read error may produce the germline difference seen at one junction end. This sequence joins TRBV25-1 and TRBJ2-2, with D possibly being TRBD2 (5 bases). The CDR3 is made up of 14 amino acids. Germline V CDR1 and CDR2: MGHDK, SYGVNS. The CDR3 region is CASSESVDTGELFF. The CDR3 DNA reads as TGTGCCAGCAGTGAATCGGTAGACACCGGGGAGCTGTTCTTT.

The chain combines TRBV7-9 with TRBJ1-6; a weak D match, TRBD1 (6 bases). CDR3 length: 14 residues. The germline V gene has CDR1 SEHNR and CDR2 FQNEAQ (reference sequence). V lost 9 bases and J lost 15, with 24 bases in between. The CDR3 DNA reads as TGTGCCAGACAGGGAGCGAGACCCAATCCGCACCTCCACTTT. Amino acid sequence: CARQGARPNPHLHF.

This clonotype was seen repeatedly, ten times or more. The chain uses TRBV9 and TRBJ2-3; TRBD2 matches 12 bases. Germline V lookup: CDR1 SGDLS, CDR2 YYNGEE. V shed 0 bases, J shed 0 bases, and the junction held 5 bases outside the gene matches. This CDR3 comprises 18 residues. CDR3 amino acids: CASSVETSGSSSTDTQYF. The CDR3 DNA sequence: TGTGCCAGCAGCGTAGAGACTAGCGGGAGTAGCAGCACAGATACGCAGTATTTT.

This chain uses TRBV7-3 with TRBJ2-1, with D perhaps TRBD2 (6 bases). Between the trimmed V and J ends, which lost 6 bases and 12 bases, there was a span of 18 bases. The CDR3 covers 13 residues. The germline V gene encodes CDR1 SGHTA and CDR2 FQGTGA. CDR3 sequence reads: CASRDGGNDVQFF. The CDR3 DNA sequence: TGTGCCAGCAGAGATGGGGGGAACGATGTGCAGTTCTTC. Together with reference TRBV7-3 and TRBJ2-1, the CDR3 gives the full variable domain: GAGVSQTPSNKVTEKGKYVELRCDPISGHTALYWYRQSLGQGPEFLIYFQGTGAADDSGLPNDRFFAVRPEGSVSTLKIQRTERGDSAVYLCASRDGGNDVQFFGPGTRLTVL.

This clonotype was counted ten times or more. Relative to the germline gene, one junction end is altered; a read error may explain this. The chain couples TRBV5-4 to TRBJ2-2; TRBD1 might be the D (6 bases). This CDR3 has 18 amino acids. Looked up from germline, CDR1 is SGHNT and CDR2 is YYREEE (reference sequence). The CDR3 sequence is CASSQGSAVGRGGGELFF. In DNA form, the CDR3 reads TGCGCCAGCAGCCAAGGGTCGGCGGTGGGCAGGGGTGGCGGGGAGCTGTTTTTT.

For this clonotype: The DNA is omitted, as the CDR3 cannot be located on it reliably, and the CDR3 follows TCRdb's listing. This chain uses TRBV7-9 with TRBJ2-5; the table assigns TRBD2, which was not confirmed against the DNA. Germline CDR1 reads SEHNR; CDR2 reads FQNEAQ (reference sequence). The CDR3 adds up to 12 amino acids, both ends counted. This chain's CDR3 is CAGRWARGTRYF.

The CDR3 region is CASRSSGDLPHVQYF. The CDR3 DNA is TGTGCCAGCAGGTCTAGCGGAGACCTGCCCCACGTTCAGTACTTC. The chain couples TRBV9 to TRBJ2-7; the match to TRBD2 covers 7 bases. Germline values: CDR1 SGDLS, CDR2 YYNGEE. After removal of 5 bases from V and 10 bases from J, the junction contained 18 bases not matched to a gene. The CDR3 has 15 residues.

Details on this clonotype: The junction differs from germline at one of its ends, possibly a read error. The chain links TRBV15 to TRBJ2-1; 7 nucleotides match TRBD1. In germline, CDR1 is LNHNV, CDR2 YYDKDF (reference sequence). The CDR3 is made up of 15 amino acids. The CDR3 protein is CAASRERQGDNEQFF. CDR3 coding DNA: TGTGCCGCCAGCAGAGAGAGACAGGGCGACAATGAGCAGTTCTTC.

Remarks on this clonotype: No DNA is shown, since the ends of the CDR3 on it are uncertain; the CDR3 is the one TCRdb lists. The chain has TRBV9 and TRBJ2-1; TRBD1, the D gene given by the table, was not confirmed from the DNA. Germline values: CDR1 SGDLS, CDR2 YYNGEE. Termini included, the CDR3 measures 16 amino acids. The CDR3: CASREEQYFGPGKQFF.

With regard to this clonotype: One end of the junction varies from germline; a read error may be responsible. The chain couples TRBV7-9 to TRBJ2-3; 10 bases map to TRBD2. This CDR3 comprises 16 residues. In germline, CDR1 is SEHNR, CDR2 FQNEAQ (reference sequence). The CDR3 nucleotides are TGTGCCATCAGCCGTGGGAGTAGCGGGGGGTCGGATACGCAGTATTTT. Translating gives CAISRGSSGGSDTQYF.

A word on this clonotype: Germline is not matched at one junction end, which may reflect a read error. CDR3 amino acids: CASSSRGRGGSYDYTF. The CDR3 DNA is TGTGCCAGCAGCTCACGAGGAAGGGGCGGGAGCTATGACTACACATTC. The gene calls are TRBV7-9 and TRBJ1-2; a weak D match, TRBD1 (5 bases). Germline lookup yields CDR1 SEHNR and CDR2 FQNEAQ (reference sequence). CDR3 length equals 16 residues.

This chain joins TRBV9 and TRBJ2-3; D is tentatively TRBD1 or TRBD2 (5 bases each). The CDR3 runs to 15 residues. CDR1 is SGDLS, CDR2 YYNGEE, per germline. V lost 3 bases and J lost 0, with 11 bases in between. CDR3 loop: CASSARGRSTDTQYF. CDR3 nucleotides: TGTGCCAGCAGCGCCCGGGGCCGGAGCACAGATACGCAGTATTTT.

With regard to this clonotype: Without the conserved terminal phenylalanine or tryptophan, this CDR3 likely stems from a read error. No DNA is shown, since the ends of the CDR3 on it are uncertain; the CDR3 is the one TCRdb lists. V is TRBV7-9 and J is TRBJ1-5; TRBD1 is the table's D call and was not checked against the DNA. Germline CDR1 SEHNR, CDR2 FQNEAQ (reference sequence). Including both end residues, the CDR3 is 13 amino acids long. CDR3 residues: CASSSARGQSPLH.

On this clonotype: Without the conserved terminal phenylalanine or tryptophan, this CDR3 likely stems from a read error. The limits of the CDR3 on the DNA are not certain, so only TCRdb's listed CDR3 is given. The chain links TRBV7-8 to TRBJ2-1; the DNA was not compared with TRBD2, the D call given in the table. The CDR3 extends over 13 residues, inclusive of both ends. Germline V gene data show CDR1 as SGHVS and CDR2 as FQNEAQ. CDR3 residues: CASSDSSGGATDT.

Comments on this clonotype: Mismatch with germline at one junction end may stem from a read error. V usage is TRBV9 and J usage is TRBJ2-3, with D hard to call. CDR3 length: 13 residues. Germline V lookup: CDR1 SGDLS, CDR2 YYNGEE. CDR3 region: CASSYTQRDAQFF. CDR3 DNA sequence: TGTGCCAGCAGCTACACGCAGCGAGATGCGCAGTTCTTT. The variable domain in full, with the rest retrieved from reference TRBV9 and TRBJ2-3, is DSGVTQTPKHLITATGQRVTLRCSPRSGDLSVYWYQQSLDQGLQFLIQYYNGEERAKGNILERFSAQQFPDLHSELNLSSLELGDSALYFCASSYTQRDAQFFGPGTRLTVL.

Ten or more counts support this clonotype. The CDR3 nucleotides read TGTGCCAGCGGGACTGGAAACACCATATATTTT. It encodes CASGTGNTIYF. This chain connects TRBV6-2 or TRBV6-3 to TRBJ1-3; D gene unclear. In germline, CDR1 is MNHEY, CDR2 SVGEGT. The V gene lost 8 bases and the J gene lost 2 bases, with 4 bases spanning the gap. The CDR3 length is 11 residues.